Listed below are T cell receptor beta chains from one sample, sequenced in a study of blood T cell repertoires in COVID-19. Sequencing was performed with immunoSEQ multiplex PCR; in TCRdb, only in-frame clones are kept and a portion is missing. The sample includes about 88,000 clones, over 65% of them seen just once. Sequencing was carried out using peripheral blood. These receptors were taken from a human donor in a cohort sampled during active COVID-19. Both conserved end residues are trimmed from each CDR3. Clone size is stated in some rows and not others, as once, few, many or a class when expanded.

CDR3	V	size	J
ASSLWGDGYT	TRBV12-3/TRBV12-4	NA	TRBJ1-2
ASSFSGNQPQH	TRBV5-1	few	TRBJ1-5
ASSLTLTAQETQY	TRBV3-1/TRBV3-2	NA	TRBJ2-5
ASSPVQGKDEQF	TRBV11-2	NA	TRBJ2-1
AWGLSGANVLT	TRBV30	NA	TRBJ2-6
ASSLVGDNDEQY	TRBV7-9	few	TRBJ2-7
ASSYLGGNEKLF	TRBV5-1	NA	TRBJ1-4
ASSLSRATSGGARREQY	TRBV13	NA	TRBJ2-7
ASSHGSGGGYT	TRBV3-1/TRBV3-2	NA	TRBJ1-2
ASSEREDTEAF	TRBV9	NA	TRBJ1-1
ASSERGGTGELF	TRBV25-1	NA	TRBJ2-2
ASSIQGSGANVLT	TRBV5-4	once	TRBJ2-6
ASSLGALAKTDTQY	TRBV11-2	once	TRBJ2-3
ASSHPGLAGGLYEQY	TRBV18	NA	TRBJ2-7
ASSSGHLNTEAF	TRBV2	NA	TRBJ1-1
ASSYSISGGPNEQF	TRBV6-5	NA	TRBJ2-1
ASSPRTLPGGYT	TRBV18	NA	TRBJ1-2
SVGGIGANVLT	TRBV29-1	NA	TRBJ2-6
ASSQGPTGSYEQY	TRBV3-1/TRBV3-2	NA	TRBJ2-7
ASSSLGRHYNSPLH	TRBV28	NA	TRBJ1-6
ASSSGGGSTDTQY	TRBV5-4	NA	TRBJ2-3
ATGQGYEQY	TRBV12-3/TRBV12-4	NA	TRBJ2-7
ASSLSGTSGTYEQY	TRBV27	NA	TRBJ2-7
ASSLAIGMRGYGYT	TRBV7-8	NA	TRBJ1-2
ASSQVLLRNEQF	TRBV4-3	NA	TRBJ2-1
ASSPGTVYGYT	TRBV28	NA	TRBJ1-2
ASTETRVAGNTIY	TRBV19	NA	TRBJ1-3
ASKFQGEAF	TRBV28	NA	TRBJ1-1
ASSLPGNNEQF	TRBV7-9	NA	TRBJ2-1
ASSRAGVNTEAF	TRBV18	NA	TRBJ1-1
ASSSGFSGIYEQY	TRBV3-1/TRBV3-2	NA	TRBJ2-7
ASSQSGNSPLH	TRBV3-1/TRBV3-2	NA	TRBJ1-6
ASSLGGSDSYEQY	TRBV5-1	NA	TRBJ2-7
ASTAPTGGNTGELF	TRBV5-1	NA	TRBJ2-2
ASSLGGSWDEQF	TRBV7-2	NA	TRBJ2-1
ASSGTGIVSKNIQY	TRBV2	NA	TRBJ2-4
ASSEGGWIYEQY	TRBV10-2	NA	TRBJ2-7
ASSPWGGSNEQY	TRBV28	NA	TRBJ2-7
ASTGRATPEAF	TRBV25-1	NA	TRBJ1-1
ASSYPGQGAYEQY	TRBV6-5	NA	TRBJ2-7
ASSHHIRQDRSYEQY	TRBV6-2/TRBV6-3	NA	TRBJ2-7
ASSRTGVLLEQY	TRBV7-2	NA	TRBJ2-7
AWSRGTSGGGETQY	TRBV30	NA	TRBJ2-5
ASSRTGGTDTQY	TRBV7-9	NA	TRBJ2-3
ASSSSQGKWSGANVLT	TRBV7-9	NA	TRBJ2-6
ASRDFGNSVDNQPQH	TRBV19	NA	TRBJ1-5
ASPQGRGASDTQY	TRBV2	NA	TRBJ2-3
AISGGTGTLEAF	TRBV10-3	NA	TRBJ1-1